The rows below give T cell receptor beta chains drawn from one sample of a study of neurological immune-mediated disorders. MiXCR was run by TCRdb on the 5' RACE reads, yielding one entry per CDR3 protein. The sample holds tens of thousands of distinct CDR3 sequences, about 9.7% seen once. Sequencing was done on a sample of PBMCs. The receptors stem from a man aged 45-65 years in good health. Both conserved end residues are part of each CDR3. Fields, in order: clone size, J gene, D gene, V gene, CDR3 DNA, CDR3 protein. The D gene is left open where the match is weak. Clone size appears in some rows only: once, few, many, or a class for an expanded clone.

many	TRBJ2-2	.	TRBV5-1	TGCGCCAGCAGCAGGACGGGGTTCACCGGGGAGCTGTTTTTT	CASSRTGFTGELFF
many	TRBJ2-3	.	TRBV3-1	TGTGCCAGCAGCCAAGTTCGGACAGCGGCAGATACGCAGTATTTT	CASSQVRTAADTQYF
many	TRBJ2-1	TRBD2	TRBV27	TGTGCCAGCAGCGGACTAGCGGGAGTGGGTGAGCAGTTCTTC	CASSGLAGVGEQFF
many	TRBJ2-7	TRBD2	TRBV20-1	TGCAGTGCTAGATCGGGACTAGCGGGAGGAAGCTCCTACGAGCAGTACTTC	CSARSGLAGGSSYEQYF
.	TRBJ2-7	TRBD2	TRBV5-5	TGTGCCAGCAGCTGGTACCAAGCGGGGGGCTACGAGCAGTACTTC	CASSWYQAGGYEQYF
many	TRBJ2-1	.	TRBV12-5	TGTGCTAGTGGTTTTACGGGACCGGGGGAGCAGTTCTTC	CASGFTGPGEQFF
many	TRBJ2-1	.	TRBV2	TGTGCCAGCAGTGGAACGAAGGGAAAGCAGTTCTTC	CASSGTKGKQFF
many	TRBJ2-3	TRBD2	TRBV3-1	TGTGCCAGCAGCCAAGATCCGCGCGGGGGGGCCATAGATACGCAGTATTTT	CASSQDPRGGAIDTQYF
many	TRBJ2-7	.	TRBV20-1	TGCAGTGCAAGACCCGGGACGGTAGACTCCTACGAGCAGTACTTC	CSARPGTVDSYEQYF
.	TRBJ2-3	TRBD2	TRBV4-3	TGCGCCAGCAGCCAAGAGCGTGCGGGAGGCACAGATACGAAGTATTTT	CASSQERAGGTDTKYF
.	TRBJ1-4	.	TRBV7-9	TGTGCCAGCAGCCCCGACGGGGTAAGGCATGAAAAACTGTTTTTT	CASSPDGVRHEKLFF
many	TRBJ2-1	.	TRBV15	TGTGCCACCAAAAAGGGGGTGGGACTAAGCGATGAGCAGTTCTTC	CATKKGVGLSDEQFF
many	TRBJ2-2	.	TRBV12-3/TRBV12-4	TGTGCCAGCAGTTTGTCCGGGACTCCATTACCGGGGGAGTCGAGGCTGTTTTTT	CASSLSGTPLPGESRLFF
many	TRBJ2-3	TRBD2	TRBV10-2	TGCGCCAGCAGGGTAGCGGGAGGAAACACAGATACGCAGTATTTT	CASRVAGGNTDTQYF
many	TRBJ2-5	TRBD1	TRBV5-1	TGCGCCAGCAGCTACCGGGACAGCGAAGAGACCCAGTACTTC	CASSYRDSEETQYF
few	TRBJ2-5	TRBD2	TRBV20-1	TGCAGTGCTGCCGACCCGCGTATGAGGAGTTTGGGGGGGGAGACCCAGTACTTC	CSAADPRMRSLGGETQYF
many	TRBJ2-7	.	TRBV4-3	TGCGCCAGCAGCCAAGATCTTAAACAGTCCTACGAGCAGTACTTC	CASSQDLKQSYEQYF
many	TRBJ1-2	.	TRBV10-3	TGTGCCACCACTCCGGGAAAAAACGATGGCTACACCTTC	CATTPGKNDGYTF
.	TRBJ2-4	.	TRBV5-1	TGCGCCAGCAGCCCCGGGCAGACAGCCAAAAACATTCAGTACTTC	CASSPGQTAKNIQYF
many	TRBJ1-5	TRBD1	TRBV7-2	TGTGCCAGCAGTTACCCAGGGGGCACTCAGCCCCAGCATTTT	CASSYPGGTQPQHF
many	TRBJ2-4	TRBD2	TRBV20-1	TGCAGTGCGCAGACTAGCGGGTGGGGGCAAAACATTCAGTACTTC	CSAQTSGWGQNIQYF
many	TRBJ1-1	.	TRBV29-1	TGCAGCGCTCGGACAGCGAACACTGAAGCTTTCTTT	CSARTANTEAFF
many	TRBJ2-2	.	TRBV6-5	TGTGCCAGCAGTTACTCCTCGGTTGAGACATACACCGGGGAGCTGTTTTTT	CASSYSSVETYTGELFF
many	TRBJ2-7	.	TRBV5-1	TGCGCCAGCAGCTTAGGACCCCCTACGGACGAGCAGTACTTC	CASSLGPPTDEQYF
many	TRBJ2-6	.	TRBV7-2	TGTGCCAGCAGCCGCTGGGCTTCTGGGGCCAACGTCCTGACTTTC	CASSRWASGANVLTF
many	TRBJ2-3	TRBD1	TRBV15	TGTGCCACCAGCAGAGGAGGGACAGACCCAGATACGCAGTATTTT	CATSRGGTDPDTQYF
few	TRBJ2-7	.	TRBV5-1	TGCGCCAGCAGCTCTACCGGGACTCGCCCCTACGAGCAGTACTTC	CASSSTGTRPYEQYF
many	TRBJ2-1	TRBD2	TRBV12-3/TRBV12-4	TGTGCCAGCAGACGATCGGGACTAGCGGGGAACAATGAGCAGTTCTTC	CASRRSGLAGNNEQFF
few	TRBJ2-5	TRBD1	TRBV11-2	TGTGCCAGCAGACTTACTCCCGGGACAGGGACACAAGAGACCCAGTACTTC	CASRLTPGTGTQETQYF
.	TRBJ2-1	TRBD2	TRBV19	TGTGCCAGTAGGGCCCGGGGCGGGGGTTACAATGAGCAGTTCTTC	CASRARGGGYNEQFF
many	TRBJ1-1	.	TRBV29-1	TGCAGCGTGAAGACAGGTCCCACTGAAGCTTTCTTT	CSVKTGPTEAFF
many	TRBJ1-1	.	TRBV6-1	TGTGCCAGCAGTGAAGGGGAGAACACTGAAGCTTTCTTT	CASSEGENTEAFF